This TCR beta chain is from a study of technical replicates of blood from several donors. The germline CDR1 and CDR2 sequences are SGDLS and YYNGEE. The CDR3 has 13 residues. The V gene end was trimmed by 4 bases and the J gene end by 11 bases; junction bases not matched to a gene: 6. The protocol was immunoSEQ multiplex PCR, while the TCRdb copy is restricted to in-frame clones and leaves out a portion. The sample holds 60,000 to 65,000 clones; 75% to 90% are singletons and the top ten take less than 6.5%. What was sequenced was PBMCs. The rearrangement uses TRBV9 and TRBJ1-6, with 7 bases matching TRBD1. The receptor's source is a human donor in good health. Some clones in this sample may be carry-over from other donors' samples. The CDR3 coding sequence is TGTGCCAGCAGCCTCCACAGGGGTACACCCCTCCACTTT. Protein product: CASSLHRGTPLHF. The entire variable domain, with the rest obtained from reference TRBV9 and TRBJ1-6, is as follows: DSGVTQTPKHLITATGQRVTLRCSPRSGDLSVYWYQQSLDQGLQFLIQYYNGEERAKGNILERFSAQQFPDLHSELNLSSLELGDSALYFCASSLHRGTPLHFGNGTRLTVT.